This T cell receptor beta chain is from a study of cytomegalovirus exposure and HLA in healthy donors. This clone has a handful of counts. Its antigen is not identified. Study-level points and caveats: Reportedly, diagnosis of cytomegalovirus status by the classifier showed high specificity and sensitivity. HLA restriction was apparent for most CMV-associated TCR beta chains in a later analysis.

The PCR had 60 Vbeta and 13 Jbeta primers. Study processing details: In a later analysis, of around 83 million unique beta chains, around 11 million appeared in at least two donors. Produced via immunoSEQ multiplex PCR; TCRdb's table is partial and in-frame only. That table gives V, J and clone size, and the DNA gave D and trimming. Of around 170,000 clones listed, 75% to 90% are singletons. Per germline, CDR1 MNHNS and CDR2 SASEGT. V lost 2 bases and J lost 5; bases outside the gene matches: 20. This CDR3 contains 20 residues. While unrecorded immune exposures were likely, the donors were nominally healthy when sampled.

Specimen: PBMCs. V and J are TRBV6-1 and TRBJ1-5, with 8 bases aligning to TRBD1. The clonotype was recovered from a girl between 5 and 17 years old in good health and CMV-seropositive. The CDR3 protein is CASSERVLGQGRSFYQPQHF. The DNA for the CDR3 is TGTGCCAGCAGTGAAAGGGTACTAGGACAGGGTCGTAGTTTTTATCAGCCCCAGCATTTT.